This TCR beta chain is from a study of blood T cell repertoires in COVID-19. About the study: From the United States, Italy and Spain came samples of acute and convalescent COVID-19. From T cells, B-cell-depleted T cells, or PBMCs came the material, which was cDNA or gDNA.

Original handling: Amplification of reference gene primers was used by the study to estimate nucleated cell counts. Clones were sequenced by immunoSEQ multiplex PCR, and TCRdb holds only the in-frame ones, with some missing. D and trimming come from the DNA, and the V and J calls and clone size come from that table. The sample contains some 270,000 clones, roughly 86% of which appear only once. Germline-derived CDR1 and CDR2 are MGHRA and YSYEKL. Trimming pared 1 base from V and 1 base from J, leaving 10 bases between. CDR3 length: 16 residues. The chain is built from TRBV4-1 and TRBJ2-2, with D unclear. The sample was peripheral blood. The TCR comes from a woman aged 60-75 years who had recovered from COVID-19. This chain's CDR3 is CASSQAHNRNTGELFF. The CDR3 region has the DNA TGCGCCAGCAGCCAAGCGCACAACAGGAACACCGGGGAGCTGTTTTTT.